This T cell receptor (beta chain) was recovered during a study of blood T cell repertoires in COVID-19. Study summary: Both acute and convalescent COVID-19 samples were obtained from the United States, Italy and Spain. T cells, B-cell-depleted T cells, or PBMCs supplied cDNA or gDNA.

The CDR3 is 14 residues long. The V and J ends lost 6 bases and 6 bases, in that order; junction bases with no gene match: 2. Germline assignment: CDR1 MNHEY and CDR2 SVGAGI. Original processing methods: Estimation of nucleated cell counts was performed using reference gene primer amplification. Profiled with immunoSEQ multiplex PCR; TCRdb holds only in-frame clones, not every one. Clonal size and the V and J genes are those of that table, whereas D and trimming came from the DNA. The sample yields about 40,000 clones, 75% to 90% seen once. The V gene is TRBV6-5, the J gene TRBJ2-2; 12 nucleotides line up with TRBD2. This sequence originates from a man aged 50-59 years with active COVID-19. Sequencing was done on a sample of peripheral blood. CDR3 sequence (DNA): TGTGCCAGCAGCGCTAGCGGGAGGGCCGGGGAGCTGTTTTTT. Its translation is CASSASGRAGELFF.